These 4 T cell receptor beta chains came from one sample sequenced in a study of T cells in Graves' hyperthyroidism and ophthalmopathy. RNA transcripts were the template for amplifying TCR beta CDR3 regions. Initially, a first-round RT-PCR of the TCR CDR3 employed the HTBI primer set. TCRdb passed the multiplex PCR reads through MiXCR, listing each CDR3 protein once. Here the sample spans about 770,000 distinct CDR3 sequences, about 17% being singletons. The sample consisted of blood. The receptors shown here come from a woman aged 50 to 60 with Graves' hyperthyroidism that later progressed to Graves' ophthalmopathy.

A remark on this clonotype: A much larger clone differs by one base, so this may be a read error. The genes are TRBV7-2 and TRBJ2-7; tentatively, D is TRBD1 (5 bases). The J call may be incorrect, as the DNA end agrees better with TRBJ2-1. The CDR3 is 12 amino acids. The germline gives CDR1 SGHTA, CDR2 FQGNSA. The CDR3 DNA is TGTGCCAGCAGCTTCAGGGATTACGAGCAGTTCTTC. It codes for CASSFRDYEQFF.

This clonotype was seen repeatedly, ten times or more. V usage is TRBV5-1 and J usage is TRBJ2-1, with D possibly being TRBD2 (5 bases). V was cut by 4 bases and J by 0 bases, with 11 bases left in between. The CDR3 extends over 15 amino acids. The germline V gene has CDR1 SGHRS and CDR2 YFSETQ. The CDR3 coding sequence is TGCGCCAGCAGCAGGGAGCAGAGCTCCTACAATGAGCAGTTCTTC. It encodes CASSREQSSYNEQFF.

Ten or more counts support this clonotype. As DNA, the CDR3 is TGTGCCAGCAGTCAAGGACTAGCGGGTCGATACGAGCAGTACTTC. As protein: CASSQGLAGRYEQYF. This rearrangement joins TRBV6-2 or TRBV6-3 to TRBJ2-7; 11 bases align to TRBD2. The CDR3 extends over 15 amino acids. V lost 5 bases and J lost 4; bases outside the gene matches: 7. Germline V lookup: CDR1 MNHEY, CDR2 SVGEGT.

As for this clonotype: A much more abundant neighbour one base away suggests this may be a read error. The V call is TRBV12-5, the J call TRBJ1-5; TRBD1 is a possible D gene (5 bases). Trimming shortened V by 9 bases and J by 6 bases, and 18 bases separated the two germline ends. CDR1 is LGHNT, CDR2 FRNRAP, per germline. The CDR3 runs to 14 residues. The CDR3 DNA reads as TGTGCTAGCTCTCAGGGTTACCCAAGTCAGCCCCAGCATTTT. It translates to CASSQGYPSQPQHF. Full variable domain (remainder filled in from reference TRBV12-5 and TRBJ1-5): DARVTQTPRHKVTEMGQEVTMRCQPILGHNTVFWYRQTMMQGLELLAYFRNRAPLDDSGMPKDRFSAEMPDATLATLKIQPSEPRDSAVYFCASSQGYPSQPQHFGDGTRLSIL.